These 14 T cell receptor beta chains were sequenced from one sample in a study of CD8 T cells in Susac syndrome (dated by TCRdb to the late 2010s). Libraries were made using the immunoSEQ multiplex PCR assay. RNA was extracted using the RNeasy kit, and about 0.5 to 1 ug of the RNA was reverse transcribed with random hexamers. TCRdb trimmed public reads at Q25 via fastp, called clones via MiXCR and kept in-frame beta chains. Rows with one shared CDR3 protein collapse into an entry with the most common genes and DNA. A total of approximately 74,000 distinct CDR3 sequences appear in this sample, over 85% of them only once. The top ten hold approximately 0.9% of the sample. Sequenced input: CD8+ T cells from PBMCs. The source is a human donor with Susac syndrome.

The chain joins TRBV12-3 or TRBV12-4 to TRBJ2-1; 9 nucleotides agree with TRBD2. The trim removed 1 base at V and 6 bases at J, leaving 4 bases unmatched. This CDR3 region has 15 residues. The CDR3 is CASSLGGGAFNEQFF. The CDR3 DNA reads as TGTGCCAGCAGTTTAGGCGGGGGGGCGTTCAATGAGCAGTTCTTC.

This chain uses TRBV7-9 with TRBJ2-5; D is perhaps TRBD1 or TRBD2 (6 bases each). V was trimmed by 4 bases and J by 0 bases, leaving 15 bases between them. CDR3 length equals 16 residues. In germline, CDR1 is SEHNR, CDR2 FQNEAQ (reference sequence). DNA of the CDR3: TGTGCCAGCAGCTCGCCATGGGGGGCAGACCAAGAGACCCAGTACTTC. Encoded protein: CASSSPWGADQETQYF.

V is TRBV5-6 and J is TRBJ2-3, with D perhaps matching TRBD1 or TRBD2 (5 bases each). Germline V gives CDR1 SGHDT, CDR2 YYEEEE. V gave up 7 bases and J gave up 0 bases, with 15 bases separating them. The CDR3 is made up of 15 amino acids. CDR3 coding DNA: TGTGCCAGCGATTGGGCCGGGACCAGCACAGATACGCAGTATTTT. It yields the protein CASDWAGTSTDTQYF.

This sequence joins TRBV4-3 and TRBJ1-4; D is perhaps TRBD1 (6 bases). Per the germline V gene, CDR1 is LGHNA and CDR2 is YSLEER. The length of the CDR3 is 14 residues. The germline V and J ends were trimmed by 2 bases and 6 bases, with 10 bases remaining between them. The CDR3 DNA follows: TGCGCCAGCAGCCAACAGGCAGGGGATGAAAAACTGTTTTTT. Protein product: CASSQQAGDEKLFF.

V and J are TRBV5-1 and TRBJ2-2; D is possibly TRBD2 (6 bases). CDR1 SGHRS and CDR2 YFSETQ come from the germline V gene. V dropped 7 bases and J dropped 3 bases, with 10 bases sitting between them. The CDR3 runs 13 residues. This CDR3 reads CASLLADTGELFF. In DNA form, the CDR3 reads TGCGCCAGCCTATTAGCGGACACCGGGGAGCTGTTTTTT.

The rearrangement links TRBV5-8 to TRBJ2-1; TRBD1 aligns across 10 bases. Germline V gene sequence: CDR1 SGHTS, CDR2 YDEGEE. This CDR3 has 15 amino acids. V was pared by 0 bases and J by 7 bases, with 4 bases of the junction left unmatched. This CDR3 reads CASSLGQGAVNEQFF. The CDR3 nucleotides read TGTGCCAGCAGCTTGGGACAGGGGGCGGTGAATGAGCAGTTCTTC.

V is TRBV15 and J is TRBJ2-3, with 10 bases aligning to TRBD2. Germline V gene data show CDR1 as LNHNV and CDR2 as YYDKDF (reference sequence). V gave up 8 bases and J gave up 4 bases; unmatched junction bases: 6. CDR3 length: 14 residues. CDR3 DNA: TGTGCCACCGAAGAGCGGGAGGGATCAGATACGCAGTATTTT. This gives the protein CATEEREGSDTQYF.

The rearrangement links TRBV4-3 to TRBJ2-1, with D uncertain. The germline CDR1 and CDR2 sequences are LGHNA and YSLEER. The V gene lost 0 bases and the J gene lost 9 bases, with 9 bases spanning the gap. The CDR3 sequence is 13 residues long. CDR3 nucleotides: TGCGCCAGCAGCCAAGACAGGCCGGGTGAGCAGTTCTTC. Translation: CASSQDRPGEQFF.

The J gene is TRBJ2-3, the V gene TRBV7-9; unclear D gene. Trimming took off 7 bases at V and 2 bases at J, with 13 bases between the two ends. Looked up from germline, CDR1 is SEHNR and CDR2 is FQNEAQ (reference sequence). The CDR3 extends over 14 amino acids. The CDR3 sequence is CASISDEHTDTQYF. CDR3 bases: TGTGCCAGCATCAGCGATGAACACACAGATACGCAGTATTTT.

The chain employs TRBV25-1 and TRBJ2-5, with D tentatively TRBD2 (5 bases). The germline V gene has CDR1 MGHDK and CDR2 SYGVNS. The CDR3 is 13 residues long. Trimming stripped 5 bases from V and 3 bases from J, with 10 bases between. CDR3 DNA: TGTGCCAGCAGTAGGCCGGGAAAAGAGACCCAGTACTTC. This encodes CASSRPGKETQYF. The whole variable domain, remainder taken from reference TRBV25-1 and TRBJ2-5, is EADIYQTPRYLVIGTGKKITLECSQTMGHDKMYWYQQDPGMELHLIHYSYGVNSTEKGDLSSESTVSRIRTEHFPLTLESARPSHTSQYLCASSRPGKETQYFGPGTRLLVL.

This chain joins TRBV5-1 and TRBJ2-5; the D is unclear. CDR1 is SGHRS, CDR2 YFSETQ, per germline. V was shortened by 0 bases and J by 1 base, with 7 bases between the two germline ends. The CDR3 runs to 14 residues. The DNA of the CDR3 is TGCGCCAGCAGCTTGGGACGGATCCAAGAGACCCAGTACTTC. Amino acid sequence: CASSLGRIQETQYF.

The gene calls are TRBV10-3 and TRBJ1-5; tentatively, D is TRBD1 (5 bases). The V end was cut by 6 bases, the J end by 7 bases, with 19 bases between. The CDR3 totals 15 residues. Germline CDR1 is ENHRY and CDR2 is SYGVKD. CDR3 nucleotides: TGTGCCATCAGGGCGGGACTCCCTCCGGACCAGCCCCAGCATTTT. It translates to CAIRAGLPPDQPQHF.

V usage is TRBV29-1 and J usage is TRBJ2-3, with 7 bases matching TRBD1. V shed 7 bases and J 0 bases; nucleotides not matched to a gene: 13. Germline V gene lookup returns CDR1 SQVTM and CDR2 ANQGSEA. The CDR3 is made up of 16 amino acids. CDR3 loop: CSAFNRTGSSTDTQYF. The CDR3 DNA sequence: TGCAGCGCCTTCAATAGGACAGGTTCTAGCACAGATACGCAGTATTTT.

The chain recombines TRBV30 with TRBJ2-7; D is perhaps TRBD2 (5 bases). Germline V gene sequence: CDR1 GTSNPN, CDR2 SVGIG (reference sequence). CDR3 size: 13 residues. The V gene lost 5 bases and the J gene lost 3 bases, with 14 bases spanning the gap. CDR3: CAWGGGVGYEQYF. In DNA, the CDR3 is TGTGCCTGGGGAGGTGGGGTCGGCTACGAGCAGTACTTC. Filled out from reference TRBV30 and TRBJ2-7, the complete variable domain reads SQTIHQWPATLVQPVGSPLSLECTVEGTSNPNLYWYRQAAGRGLQLLFYSVGIGQISSEVPQNLSASRPQDRQFILSSKKLLLSDSGFYLCAWGGGVGYEQYFGPGTRLTVT.